These T cell receptor beta chains were read from a single sample in a study of blood T cell repertoires in COVID-19. The protocol was immunoSEQ multiplex PCR, while the TCRdb copy is restricted to in-frame clones and leaves out a portion. The sample has about 180,000 clones; 88% are singletons. The sample comprised PBMCs or T cells enriched from blood (not recorded which). Receptor source: a woman younger than 30 who had recovered from COVID-19. Each CDR3 is given with its conserved first and last residue. A D gene is named only where the DNA matches it firmly. Some rows have no size entry. The others give once, few or many, or a class for an expanded clone.

V	J	size	D	CDR3	DNA
TRBV12-3/TRBV12-4	TRBJ2-7	.	TRBD1	CASSFDRAYEQYF	TGTGCCAGCAGTTTCGACAGGGCCTACGAGCAGTACTTC
TRBV6-1	TRBJ2-7	.	TRBD2	CASSEGTSGIDEQYF	TGTGCCAGCAGTGAAGGGACTAGCGGGATTGACGAGCAGTACTTC
TRBV28	TRBJ2-3	.	TRBD2	CASLTSGADTQYF	TGTGCCAGCTTGACTAGCGGCGCAGATACGCAGTATTTT
TRBV5-1	TRBJ2-1	.	TRBD2	CASSPLPPSGNDYNEQFF	TGCGCCAGCAGCCCCCTCCCCCCTAGCGGGAATGACTACAATGAGCAGTTCTTC
TRBV2	TRBJ2-3	.	TRBD2	CASRQRRGGTDTQYF	TGTGCCAGCAGACAGCGGCGCGGGGGGACAGATACGCAGTATTTT
TRBV7-2	TRBJ2-1	.	TRBD2	CASSPGLAGHNEQFF	TGTGCCAGCAGCCCAGGACTAGCGGGACACAATGAGCAGTTCTTC
TRBV4-1	TRBJ1-4	once	TRBD1	CASSPGGGQEYEKLFF	TGCGCCAGCAGCCCAGGGGGCGGCCAGGAATATGAAAAACTGTTTTTT
TRBV5-8	TRBJ2-7	.	TRBD2	CASSLAGGSSYLEQYF	TGTGCCAGCAGCTTGGCCGGGGGGTCTTCATATCTCGAGCAGTACTTC
TRBV27	TRBJ1-1	once	TRBD1	CASSLRGQGLTEAFF	TGTGCCAGCAGTTTAAGAGGACAGGGGTTAACTGAAGCTTTCTTT
TRBV3-1/TRBV3-2	TRBJ2-5	.	.	CASSQAGPQGAQYF	TGTGCCAGCAGCCAAGCCGGGCCTCAAGGGGCCCAGTACTTC
TRBV4-3	TRBJ1-1	.	.	CASSQMTGNTEAFF	TGCGCCAGCAGCCAAATGACAGGGAACACTGAAGCTTTCTTT
TRBV2	TRBJ2-1	once	TRBD1	CASSDRGQGEQFF	TGTGCCAGCAGTGACAGGGGGCAGGGTGAGCAGTTCTTC
TRBV6-5	TRBJ2-7	.	TRBD1	CASRISGGSSYEQYF	TGTGCCAGCAGGATTTCAGGGGGCAGCTCCTACGAGCAGTACTTC
TRBV4-3	TRBJ2-1	.	TRBD2	CASSQEISGAVYNEQFF	TGCGCCAGCAGCCAAGAGATCAGCGGGGCGGTCTACAATGAGCAGTTCTTC
TRBV5-8	TRBJ1-2	.	.	CASSLGGYGYTF	TGTGCCAGCAGCTTGGGAGGGTATGGCTACACCTTC
TRBV4-2	TRBJ2-7	few	TRBD1	CASSRSRDSYEQYF	TGTGCCAGCAGCCGATCCCGGGACAGCTACGAGCAGTACTTC
TRBV19	TRBJ2-7	.	TRBD1	CASSPIRDRGGYEQYF	TGTGCCAGTAGCCCTATTCGGGACAGGGGCGGCTACGAGCAGTACTTC
TRBV29-1	TRBJ1-1	.	.	CSVADSGQNTEAFF	TGCAGCGTTGCGGATTCTGGGCAGAACACTGAAGCTTTCTTT
TRBV3-1/TRBV3-2	TRBJ1-4	.	.	CASSLDRRLNEKLFF	TGTGCCAGCAGCCTCGACAGGCGACTGAATGAAAAACTGTTTTTT
TRBV29-1	TRBJ2-5	.	TRBD2	CSVEDEREGVGETQYF	TGCAGCGTTGAAGACGAGCGGGAGGGAGTTGGAGAGACCCAGTACTTC
TRBV24-1	TRBJ2-6	.	TRBD1	CATSDSTGAKSGANVLTF	TGTGCCACCAGTGACTCGACAGGGGCTAAATCTGGGGCCAACGTCCTGACTTTC
TRBV7-6	TRBJ2-1	.	.	CASSLERVARDEQFF	TGTGCCAGCAGCTTGGAGAGGGTCGCTAGGGATGAGCAGTTCTTC
TRBV18	TRBJ1-6	once	TRBD1	CASSSQGGNSPLHF	TGTGCCAGCTCATCGCAGGGGGGAAATTCACCCCTCCACTTT
TRBV7-2	TRBJ1-5	.	.	CASSLGGDPQPQHF	TGTGCCAGCAGCTTAGGCGGGGATCCTCAGCCCCAGCATTTT
TRBV24-1	TRBJ2-7	.	TRBD1	CATSGDRGDYEQYF	TGTGCCACCAGTGGGGACAGGGGGGACTACGAGCAGTACTTC
TRBV6-5	TRBJ1-5	.	.	CASRITEYQPQHF	TGTGCCAGCAGAATAACAGAATACCAGCCCCAGCATTTT
TRBV4-3	TRBJ2-7	.	.	CASSQRRGYEQYF	TGCGCCAGCAGCCAAAGGCGGGGCTACGAGCAGTACTTC
TRBV27	TRBJ2-2	.	TRBD1	CASSGRGRNGELFF	TGTGCCAGCAGTGGCAGGGGGCGGAACGGGGAGCTGTTTTTT
TRBV7-8	TRBJ1-1	.	TRBD1	CASSSTGLTEAFF	TGTGCCAGCAGCTCGACAGGGCTCACTGAAGCTTTCTTT
TRBV7-2	TRBJ1-2	.	.	CASSVGQNYGYTF	TGTGCCAGCAGCGTTGGACAGAACTATGGCTACACCTTC
TRBV2	TRBJ1-2	.	TRBD1	CASSESVQGDGYTF	TGTGCCAGCAGTGAATCCGTGCAGGGGGATGGCTACACCTTC
TRBV15	TRBJ1-5	.	TRBD1	CATSSLGTGDPQPQHF	TGTGCCACCAGCTCACTAGGGACAGGGGACCCTCAGCCCCAGCATTTT
TRBV28	TRBJ1-2	.	.	CASSLDRNYGYTF	TGTGCCAGCAGTTTAGACAGAAACTATGGCTACACCTTC
TRBV30	TRBJ2-7	.	.	CAWSGDNYEQYF	TGTGCCTGGTCAGGGGACAACTACGAGCAGTACTTC
TRBV7-2	TRBJ1-5	.	.	CASSLLVSAGPQHF	TGTGCCAGCAGCTTGCTTGTCAGTGCGGGGCCCCAGCATTTT
TRBV19	TRBJ1-1	.	.	CASTFSRGEENTEAFF	TGTGCCAGTACCTTCTCGCGGGGGGAGGAGAACACTGAAGCTTTCTTT
TRBV3-1/TRBV3-2	TRBJ1-3	.	.	CASSRLISGNTIYF	TGTGCCAGCAGCCGACTGATCTCTGGAAACACCATATATTTT
TRBV6-1	TRBJ2-3	once	TRBD2	CASSEASGSVADTQYF	TGTGCCAGCAGTGAAGCTAGCGGGAGTGTCGCAGATACGCAGTATTTT
TRBV25-1	TRBJ2-7	.	TRBD1	CASSVGTGGYEQYF	TGTGCCAGCAGTGTAGGGACAGGGGGCTACGAGCAGTACTTC
TRBV15	TRBJ1-1	.	.	CATSSSNVNTEAFF	TGTGCCACCAGCTCTAGTAATGTGAACACTGAAGCTTTCTTT
TRBV28	TRBJ1-6	few	.	CASTLSYNSPLHF	TGTGCCAGCACCCTTTCCTATAATTCACCCCTCCACTTT
TRBV9	TRBJ2-5	.	TRBD1	CASSAGQGVETQYF	TGTGCCAGCAGCGCTGGTCAGGGGGTGGAGACCCAGTACTTC
TRBV18	TRBJ1-2	.	.	CASSPGLELGGYTF	TGTGCCAGCTCACCAGGGTTGGAGTTGGGTGGCTACACCTTC
TRBV5-1	TRBJ2-3	.	TRBD2	CASSPGLVTDTQYF	TGCGCCAGCAGCCCCGGACTAGTCACAGATACGCAGTATTTT
TRBV7-8	TRBJ1-3	.	.	CASSNSFLLRGSGNTIYF	TGTGCCAGCAGCAACTCTTTCCTTCTCAGGGGCTCTGGAAACACCATATATTTT
TRBV28	TRBJ1-2	.	.	CASSYGGGGSYGYTF	TGTGCCAGCAGTTACGGGGGAGGTGGTAGCTATGGCTACACCTTC
TRBV10-2	TRBJ1-1	.	.	CASSESHRYTEAFF	TGCGCCAGCAGTGAGTCGCACAGGTACACTGAAGCTTTCTTT
TRBV5-1	TRBJ2-1	.	TRBD2	CASGQTSGSLGEQFF	TGCGCCAGCGGACAAACTAGCGGGAGTTTGGGTGAGCAGTTCTTC
TRBV4-3	TRBJ2-7	many	.	CASSQEWDTMGAYEQYF	TGCGCCAGCAGCCAAGAGTGGGACACCATGGGGGCCTACGAGCAGTACTTC
TRBV28	TRBJ2-2	.	TRBD1	CASSFAQGAVGLTGELFF	TGTGCCAGCAGTTTTGCCCAGGGGGCGGTGGGCTTAACCGGGGAGCTGTTTTTT
TRBV12-5	TRBJ1-1	.	.	CASGLGGGRSNTEAFF	TGTGCTAGTGGTTTGGGCGGGGGCAGATCAAACACTGAAGCTTTCTTT
TRBV28	TRBJ2-2	.	.	CASSPGLGGHTGELFF	TGTGCCAGCAGTCCAGGACTAGGGGGGCACACCGGGGAGCTGTTTTTT
TRBV13	TRBJ2-3	once	TRBD2	CASSSKIAGGADTQYF	TGTGCCAGCAGCTCTAAGATAGCGGGAGGGGCAGATACGCAGTATTTT